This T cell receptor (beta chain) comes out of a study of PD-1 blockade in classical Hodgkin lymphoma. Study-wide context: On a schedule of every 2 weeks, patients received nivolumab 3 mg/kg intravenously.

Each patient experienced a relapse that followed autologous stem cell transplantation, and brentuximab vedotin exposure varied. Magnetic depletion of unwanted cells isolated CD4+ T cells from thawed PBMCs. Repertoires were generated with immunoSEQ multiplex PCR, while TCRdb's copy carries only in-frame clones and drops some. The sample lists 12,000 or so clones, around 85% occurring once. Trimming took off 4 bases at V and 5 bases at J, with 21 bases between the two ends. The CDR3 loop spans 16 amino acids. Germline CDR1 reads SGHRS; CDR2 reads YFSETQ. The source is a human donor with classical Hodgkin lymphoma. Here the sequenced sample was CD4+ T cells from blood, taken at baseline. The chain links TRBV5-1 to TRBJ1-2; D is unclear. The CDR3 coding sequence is TGCGCCAGCAGCGTTGCCCGGGCCAACGCGCCGTATGGCTACACCTTC. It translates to CASSVARANAPYGYTF.